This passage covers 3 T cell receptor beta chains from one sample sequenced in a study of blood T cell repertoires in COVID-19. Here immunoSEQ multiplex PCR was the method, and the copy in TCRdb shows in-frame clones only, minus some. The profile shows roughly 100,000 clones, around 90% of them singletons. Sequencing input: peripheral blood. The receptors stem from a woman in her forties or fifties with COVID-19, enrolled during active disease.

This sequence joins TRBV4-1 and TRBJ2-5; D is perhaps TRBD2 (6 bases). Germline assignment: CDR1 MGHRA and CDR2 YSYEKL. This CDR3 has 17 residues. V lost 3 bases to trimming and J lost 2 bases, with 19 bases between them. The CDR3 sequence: CASSQITSGGAQETQYF. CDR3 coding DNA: TGCGCCAGCAGCCAGATTACTTCCGGCGGGGCGCAAGAGACCCAGTACTTC.

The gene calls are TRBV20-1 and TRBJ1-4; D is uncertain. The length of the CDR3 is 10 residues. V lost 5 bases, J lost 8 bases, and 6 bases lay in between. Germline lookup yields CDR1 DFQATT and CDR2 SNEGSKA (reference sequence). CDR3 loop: CSAYGEKLFF. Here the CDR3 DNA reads TGCAGTGCTTATGGCGAAAAACTGTTTTTT.

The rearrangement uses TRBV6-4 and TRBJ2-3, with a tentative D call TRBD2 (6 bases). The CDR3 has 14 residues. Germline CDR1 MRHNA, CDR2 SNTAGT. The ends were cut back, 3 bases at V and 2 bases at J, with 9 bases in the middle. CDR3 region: CASSEAGFTDTQYF. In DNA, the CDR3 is TGTGCCAGCAGTGAGGCGGGGTTCACAGATACGCAGTATTTT.